One and the same sample provided the 18 T cell receptor beta chains below, sequenced in a study of blood T cell repertoires in COVID-19. Profiled with immunoSEQ multiplex PCR; TCRdb holds only in-frame clones, not every one. The profile covers 150,000 to 200,000 clones, with 75% to 90% appearing a single time and roughly 8% taken by the ten largest. Sequencing was done on a sample of peripheral blood. The receptors stem from a woman aged 55-70 years with acute or convalescent COVID-19.

The V gene is TRBV7-9, the J gene TRBJ1-5; 8 bases agree with TRBD1. The germline gives CDR1 SEHNR, CDR2 FQNEAQ (reference sequence). The CDR3 is 12 amino acids. V shed 5 bases, J shed 12 bases, and the junction held 6 bases outside the gene matches. This CDR3 reads CASSQDRGSQHF. The CDR3 region has the DNA TGTGCCAGCAGCCAAGACAGGGGAAGCCAGCATTTT.

The rearrangement joins TRBV2 to TRBJ2-7, with D possibly being TRBD2 (7 bases). CDR3 size: 14 residues. Germline V lookup: CDR1 SNHLY, CDR2 FYNNEI. Trimming took 5 bases from V and 7 from J, leaving 18 bases between them. CDR3: CASSTNLRGAEQYF. CDR3 DNA sequence: TGTGCCAGCAGTACGAACCTCCGGGGGGCAGAGCAGTACTTC.

The chain uses TRBV2 and TRBJ1-2, with 7 bases lining up with TRBD1. Trimming took 1 base from V and 2 from J; bases not matched to a gene: 4. Per germline, CDR1 SNHLY and CDR2 FYNNEI. This CDR3 comprises 15 residues. This CDR3 is CASSEVKGANYGYTF. CDR3 coding DNA: TGTGCCAGCAGTGAAGTGAAGGGGGCGAACTATGGCTACACCTTC.

The rearrangement links TRBV27 to TRBJ2-1; 12 bases align to TRBD2. Germline values: CDR1 MNHEY, CDR2 SMNVEV (reference sequence). The CDR3 spans 13 residues. The V gene end was trimmed by 4 bases and the J gene end by 9 bases; junction bases not matched to a gene: 1. The CDR3 loop reads CASSWGLAGEQFF. The CDR3 DNA reads as TGTGCCAGCAGTTGGGGACTAGCGGGTGAGCAGTTCTTC.

The V call is TRBV3-1 (or the pseudogene TRBV3-2), the J call TRBJ1-4; 7 bases fit TRBD1. This CDR3 has 15 amino acids. V trimming: 3 bases; J trimming: 4 bases; junction bases outside the gene matches: 5. CDR1 is LGHDT and CDR2 is YNNKEL in the germline V gene (reference sequence). CDR3 sequence (DNA): TGTGCCAGCAGCCAGGGACAGCAAAATAATGAAAAACTGTTTTTT. This codes for CASSQGQQNNEKLFF.

J is TRBJ2-5 and V is TRBV27; D perhaps matches TRBD2 (5 bases). Trimming removed 0 bases from V and 6 bases from J, with 14 bases in between. The CDR3 extends over 15 amino acids. CDR1 is MNHEY and CDR2 is SMNVEV in the germline V gene (reference sequence). This CDR3 is CASSLSAVGYQTQYF. The CDR3 DNA follows: TGTGCCAGCAGTTTATCAGCGGTGGGGTATCAGACCCAGTACTTC.

The chain carries TRBV24-1 and TRBJ2-1, with D possibly matching TRBD1 (6 bases). CDR3 size: 16 residues. Trimming shortened V by 3 bases and J by 5 bases, and 16 bases separated the two germline ends. The germline V gene encodes CDR1 KGHDR and CDR2 SFDVKD. Written as DNA, the CDR3 is TGTGCCACCAGTGATGCGACAGGCCCCCACAACAATGAGCAGTTCTTC. This codes for CATSDATGPHNNEQFF.

The table lists this clone with a count of one. The chain employs TRBV30 and TRBJ1-2; no clear D. V dropped 0 bases and J dropped 3 bases, with 17 bases sitting between them. The CDR3 is 16 amino acids. Germline loops: CDR1 GTSNPN, CDR2 SVGIG (reference sequence). CDR3 bases: TGTGCCTGGAGTGTGTTGGGGAGGGCGGGTGACTATGGCTACACCTTC. Protein product: CAWSVLGRAGDYGYTF. Complete variable domain (other parts from reference TRBV30 and TRBJ1-2): SQTIHQWPATLVQPVGSPLSLECTVEGTSNPNLYWYRQAAGRGLQLLFYSVGIGQISSEVPQNLSASRPQDRQFILSSKKLLLSDSGFYLCAWSVLGRAGDYGYTFGSGTRLTVV.

The chain combines TRBV2 with TRBJ1-3; 7 nucleotides agree with TRBD1. Trimming at V came to 7 bases and at J to 1 base, leaving 4 bases not matched to a gene. There are 14 residues in the CDR3. Germline CDR1 reads SNHLY; CDR2 reads FYNNEI. Written as DNA, the CDR3 is TGTGCCAGCATGACAGGGAGTTCTGGAAACACCATATATTTT. It translates to CASMTGSSGNTIYF.

The V and J genes are TRBV6-1 and TRBJ2-1, with TRBD2 identical over 10 bases. Germline lookup yields CDR1 MNHNS and CDR2 SASEGT. V was clipped by 2 bases and J by 1 base; unmatched bases: 2. The CDR3 loop spans 16 amino acids. The CDR3 bases are TGTGCCAGCAGTGAACTAGCGGGAGTGTCCTACAATGAGCAGTTCTTC. This codes for CASSELAGVSYNEQFF.

The chain recombines TRBV7-9 with TRBJ2-5, with 10 bases matching TRBD2. The V segment lost 4 bases and the J segment 3 bases; nucleotides outside the gene matches: 5. Germline CDR1 and CDR2: SEHNR and FQNEAQ (reference sequence). The CDR3 runs 15 residues. CDR3 DNA: TGTGCCAGCAGCTCTCACGGACTAGCGGAAGAGACCCAGTACTTC. It specifies CASSSHGLAEETQYF. The complete variable domain, with remaining parts taken from reference TRBV7-9 and TRBJ2-5, reads DTGVSQNPRHKITKRGQNVTFRCDPISEHNRLYWYRQTLGQGPEFLTYFQNEAQLEKSRLLSDRFSAERPKGSFSTLEIQRTEQGDSAMYLCASSSHGLAEETQYFGPGTRLLVL.

This clone was detected once. The chain joins TRBV19 to TRBJ2-2, with D maybe TRBD1 (5 bases). The CDR3 runs to 16 residues. With 6 bases removed from V and 7 bases from J, the gap between germline ends came to 21 bases. CDR1 is LNHDA and CDR2 is SQIVND in the germline V gene (reference sequence). The CDR3 sequence: CASRPPAGSGGGELFF. The CDR3 DNA is TGTGCCAGTAGACCCCCCGCAGGGTCGGGTGGCGGGGAGCTGTTTTTT. The full variable domain, completed using reference TRBV19 and TRBJ2-2, is DGGITQSPKYLFRKEGQNVTLSCEQNLNHDAMYWYRQDPGQGLRLIYYSQIVNDFQKGDIAEGYSVSREKKESFPLTVTSAQKNPTAFYLCASRPPAGSGGGELFFGEGSRLTVL.

V usage is TRBV24-1 and J usage is TRBJ2-1; 10 bases map to TRBD1. Germline V lookup: CDR1 KGHDR, CDR2 SFDVKD. The CDR3 runs to 16 residues. V gave up 3 bases and J gave up 0 bases; unmatched junction bases: 1. The CDR3: CATSDRTGGSYNEQFF. The CDR3 DNA reads TGTGCCACCAGTGATCGGACAGGGGGCTCCTACAATGAGCAGTTCTTC.

The chain has TRBV5-5 and TRBJ1-1; 7 bases map to TRBD1. The CDR3 spans 15 residues. CDR1 SGHKS and CDR2 YYEKEE come from the germline V gene (reference sequence). The trim removed 4 bases at V and 0 bases at J, leaving 6 bases unmatched. The CDR3 nucleotides read TGTGCCAGCAGCCCTCGGACAGGAGTGAACACTGAAGCTTTCTTT. Translated, it gives CASSPRTGVNTEAFF.

The chain recombines TRBV27 with TRBJ1-2; 7 nucleotides agree with TRBD1. The CDR3 is made up of 14 amino acids. The germline CDR1 and CDR2 sequences are MNHEY and SMNVEV (reference sequence). The trim removed 6 bases at V and 4 bases at J, leaving 8 bases unmatched. The CDR3 sequence: CASSSPRDSYGYTF. CDR3 coding DNA: TGTGCCAGCAGCTCCCCTCGGGACAGCTATGGCTACACCTTC.

This clone has a single count. J is TRBJ2-7 and V is TRBV16, with D unresolved. This CDR3 region has 12 residues. V was pared by 0 bases and J by 3 bases, with 3 bases between. Germline V gene data show CDR1 as KGHSY and CDR2 as FQNENV. The CDR3 is CASSQSRYEQYF. CDR3 nucleotide sequence: TGTGCCAGCAGCCAATCCCGCTACGAGCAGTACTTC.

V is TRBV28 and J is TRBJ1-5; 7 bases line up with TRBD1. Germline V gene sequence: CDR1 MDHEN, CDR2 SYDVKM. Trimming removed 7 bases from V and 6 bases from J; junction bases left unmatched: 9. This CDR3 spans 14 amino acids. CDR3 sequence reads: CASIGQVGGQPQHF. In nucleotides, the CDR3 is TGTGCCAGCATCGGACAGGTAGGAGGTCAGCCCCAGCATTTT.

For this clone: The junction departs from the called germline gene at one end, perhaps through a read error. The chain is built from TRBV13 and TRBJ2-7; 11 nucleotides agree with TRBD2. Per the germline V gene, CDR1 is PRHDT and CDR2 is FYEKMQ (reference sequence). The CDR3 extends over 16 amino acids. The CDR3 protein is CASSLGGPLAGVEQYF. CDR3 bases: TGTGCCAGCAGTTTAGGGGGGCCACTAGCGGGAGTTGAGCAGTACTTC.